This is a list of T cell receptor beta chains from one sample in a study of vaccination effects on CD4 cells after COVID-19. Measured with immunoSEQ multiplex PCR; TCRdb has only the in-frame clones, and not every one. The sample records 60,000 to 70,000 clones, about four fifths being singletons. Their recognized antigens are unknown. Source: CD4+ T cells from PBMCs cultured with HCoV-229E spike peptides, taken before COVID-19 vaccination. The receptors were gathered from a human donor who received a COVID-19 vaccine. Each CDR3 is given with its conserved first and last residue. D genes are given only for firm matches. The size of a clone is reported for some rows only, either as once, few or many, or as a class for expanded clones.

v_gene	abundance	d_gene	j_gene	CDR3aa	CDR3nt
TRBV19	NA	NA	TRBJ1-3	CASSPPQGHTIYF	TGTGCCAGTAGTCCCCCCCAAGGACACACCATATATTTT
TRBV27	few	NA	TRBJ2-2	CASSSGRDRASGELFF	TGTGCCAGCAGTTCCGGGCGGGACAGAGCATCCGGGGAGCTGTTTTTT
TRBV6-1	NA	TRBD1	TRBJ1-5	CASSGQGALSNQPQHF	TGTGCCAGCAGTGGACAGGGGGCATTGAGCAATCAGCCCCAGCATTTT
TRBV5-1	NA	NA	TRBJ2-1	CASSSQGMDNEQFF	TGCGCCAGCAGCTCCCAGGGTATGGACAATGAGCAGTTCTTC
TRBV28	NA	NA	TRBJ2-2	CAARATNTGELFF	TGTGCCGCCCGGGCCACGAACACCGGGGAGCTGTTTTTT
TRBV6-5	few	NA	TRBJ1-3	CASSYRDRGNTIYF	TGTGCCAGCAGTTACCGCGACAGGGGAAACACCATATATTTT
TRBV5-6	NA	NA	TRBJ1-2	CASSLIGQGNGYTF	TGTGCCAGCAGCTTGATCGGGCAGGGGAATGGCTACACCTTC
TRBV3-1/TRBV3-2	once	TRBD1	TRBJ2-1	CASSQDQWRQGSSYNEQFF	TGTGCCAGCAGCCAAGATCAATGGAGACAGGGGAGCTCCTACAATGAGCAGTTCTTC
TRBV2	NA	NA	TRBJ2-1	CASSIDKGPYNEQFF	TGTGCCAGCAGTATAGATAAAGGGCCCTACAATGAGCAGTTCTTC
TRBV5-1	few	TRBD1	TRBJ1-6	CASSVGQAGNSPLHF	TGCGCCAGCAGCGTGGGACAGGCGGGTAATTCACCCCTCCACTTT
TRBV3-1/TRBV3-2	few	NA	TRBJ2-6	CASSQRTGFGANVLTF	TGTGCCAGCAGCCAGAGAACAGGGTTTGGGGCCAACGTCCTGACTTTC
TRBV7-2	NA	NA	TRBJ1-2	CASSRITGLLLPSIYTF	TGTGCCAGCAGCCGTATCACAGGGCTCCTTCTTCCTAGTATCTACACCTTC
TRBV18	NA	NA	TRBJ1-2	CASSRGGENGYTF	TGTGCCAGCTCCCGAGGAGGGGAGAATGGCTACACCTTC
TRBV11-2	NA	NA	TRBJ2-2	CASRSLLTNTGELFF	TGTGCCAGCAGGTCCTTATTAACGAACACCGGGGAGCTGTTTTTT
TRBV5-4	NA	NA	TRBJ1-2	CASSLMEDRHYTF	TGTGCCAGCAGCTTGATGGAGGACAGACACTACACCTTC
TRBV6-6	NA	NA	TRBJ1-5	CASTRQANQPQHF	TGTGCCAGCACTCGGCAGGCCAATCAGCCCCAGCATTTT
TRBV7-8	NA	TRBD2	TRBJ2-5	CASSLELAGVAGKETQYF	TGTGCCAGCAGCTTAGAGTTAGCGGGGGTTGCGGGGAAAGAGACCCAGTACTTC
TRBV6-5	NA	NA	TRBJ1-3	CASSYSTVSSGNTIYF	TGTGCCAGCAGCTACAGCACAGTGAGCTCTGGAAACACCATATATTTT
TRBV5-5	NA	NA	TRBJ2-3	CASNPGGGNTDTQYF	TGTGCCAGCAACCCCGGTGGGGGAAACACAGATACGCAGTATTTT
TRBV9	once	NA	TRBJ2-3	CASSDAPTDTQYF	TGTGCCAGCAGCGATGCCCCTACAGATACGCAGTATTTT
TRBV29-1	NA	NA	TRBJ1-1	CSVDQGHTEAFF	TGCAGCGTTGACCAGGGGCACACTGAAGCTTTCTTT
TRBV10-3	NA	NA	TRBJ2-3	CAISRDTTDTQYF	TGTGCCATCAGTCGGGACACCACAGATACGCAGTATTTT
TRBV14	few	NA	TRBJ2-3	CASSQGLQRGDTQYF	TGTGCCAGCAGCCAAGGTCTCCAGAGAGGAGATACGCAGTATTTT
TRBV5-1	NA	TRBD2	TRBJ2-1	CASSQTVAGVNEQFF	TGCGCCAGCAGCCAGACGGTAGCGGGGGTCAATGAGCAGTTCTTC
TRBV9	NA	TRBD2	TRBJ2-1	CASSTRGGREAPNEQFF	TGTGCCAGCAGCACACGGGGGGGGAGGGAGGCCCCCAATGAGCAGTTCTTC
TRBV24-1	NA	TRBD1	TRBJ2-1	CATSGSGTEFSYNEQFF	TGTGCCACCAGTGGTTCCGGGACAGAGTTCTCCTACAATGAGCAGTTCTTC
TRBV18	NA	NA	TRBJ1-3	CASSQTVPSGNTIYF	TGTGCCAGCTCTCAGACAGTGCCCTCTGGAAACACCATATATTTT
TRBV9	NA	NA	TRBJ2-1	CASSGYNEQFF	TGTGCCAGCTCAGGGTACAATGAGCAGTTCTTC
TRBV10-1	NA	NA	TRBJ1-1	CASSPGGYTEAFF	TGCGCCAGCAGCCCTGGGGGGTACACTGAAGCTTTCTTT
TRBV9	NA	NA	TRBJ1-4	CASSPGSGVYNEKLFF	TGTGCCAGCAGCCCAGGCTCAGGGGTGTATAATGAAAAACTGTTTTTT
TRBV5-4	NA	NA	TRBJ2-5	CASSWDFQETQYF	TGTGCCAGCAGCTGGGACTTCCAAGAGACCCAGTACTTC
TRBV24-1	NA	TRBD1	TRBJ2-5	CATSAPGGLFEETQYF	TGTGCCACCAGCGCCCCAGGGGGTCTTTTCGAAGAGACCCAGTACTTC
TRBV24-1	NA	NA	TRBJ1-3	CATSDGANSGNTIYF	TGTGCCACCAGTGATGGGGCAAATTCTGGAAACACCATATATTTT
TRBV6-5	NA	NA	TRBJ1-5	CASRRDVNQPQHF	TGTGCCAGCAGACGGGACGTCAATCAGCCCCAGCATTTT
TRBV7-8	few	TRBD1	TRBJ2-5	CASSYLGQGGKETQYF	TGTGCCAGCAGCTACCTAGGACAGGGGGGGAAAGAGACCCAGTACTTC
TRBV5-1	once	NA	TRBJ2-5	CASSSRGIQETQYF	TGCGCCAGCAGTTCACGGGGGATCCAAGAGACCCAGTACTTC
TRBV27	NA	TRBD1	TRBJ2-4	CASTGQGQNIQYF	TGTGCCAGCACTGGACAGGGCCAAAACATTCAGTACTTC
TRBV5-1	NA	NA	TRBJ1-3	CASSSPAGGAASGNTIYF	TGCGCCAGCAGCTCCCCGGCTGGGGGCGCCGCCTCTGGAAACACCATATATTTT
TRBV4-1	NA	NA	TRBJ1-5	CASSQGRGSYSNQPQHF	TGCGCCAGCAGCCAAGGCCGGGGGTCTTATAGCAATCAGCCCCAGCATTTT
TRBV12-3/TRBV12-4	few	NA	TRBJ1-1	CASRGRNTEAFF	TGTGCCAGCAGAGGCAGGAACACTGAAGCTTTCTTT
TRBV11-2	few	TRBD1	TRBJ2-2	CASSRDRDAGELFF	TGTGCCAGCAGCAGAGACAGGGATGCCGGGGAGCTGTTTTTT
TRBV6-2/TRBV6-3	NA	NA	TRBJ1-5	CASSSSGGANQPQHF	TGTGCCAGCAGTTCTAGTGGAGGGGCCAATCAGCCCCAGCATTTT
TRBV7-3	NA	NA	TRBJ1-3	CASSSDLKSQGNTIYF	TGTGCCAGCAGCTCGGACCTAAAAAGTCAAGGAAACACCATATATTTT
TRBV5-6	NA	NA	TRBJ2-2	CASSLATGTGELFF	TGTGCCAGCAGCTTGGCCACTGGAACCGGGGAGCTGTTTTTT